This TCR beta chain is from a study of vaccination and CD4 T cells after COVID-19. Across the whole study: Post-COVID specimens were obtained a median 101 days after diagnosis (range 35 to 161).

On this clonotype itself: Its antigen is unidentified.

CDR3 length equals 13 residues. V gave up 4 bases and J gave up 8 bases; unmatched junction bases: 8. Germline CDR1 reads DFQATT; CDR2 reads SNEGSKA (reference sequence). The treatment here: roughly nine-day PBMC culture with coronavirus spike peptide pools or control peptides (ViraFEST assay). The Oncomine TCR Beta short-read assay generated sequence data from the DNA of cultured CD4+ T cells. Each CDR3 protein gets one entry after TCRdb re-called the PCR reads with MiXCR. Of approximately 15,000 distinct CDR3 sequences detected, just under 65% appear once; the ten largest clones hold more than 5%. The chain couples TRBV20-1 to TRBJ2-7, with 10 positions matching TRBD2. This receptor was identified in a human donor who had recovered from COVID-19. The sample comprised CD4+ T cells from blood, cultured in vitro. The CDR3 DNA reads as TGCAGTGCTAAGGAGACTAGCGGGCCTCAGCAGTACTTC. This sequence encodes CSAKETSGPQQYF.